This T cell receptor (beta chain) was recorded in a study of beta chain features in type 1 diabetes. The junction had 5 bases not matched to a gene; V was cut back by 5 bases and J by 4 bases. The germline gives CDR1 SEHNR, CDR2 FQNEAQ (reference sequence). The CDR3 sequence is 13 residues long. The isolated RNA, all of it, was reverse transcribed, so expressed TCRB transcripts were what got sequenced. The method was immunoSEQ multiplex PCR; TCRdb's version includes in-frame clones alone and lacks a portion of them. The table has tens of thousands of clones, around a third seen once. In its sample, this clone was seen a few times.

V and J are TRBV7-9 and TRBJ2-7, with 7 bases lining up with TRBD1. Specimen: stem cell memory CD4+ T cells from blood. This TCR came from a young woman in good health. The CDR3 protein is CASSPGGLYEQYF. CDR3 bases: TGTGCCAGCAGCCCAGGGGGATTATACGAGCAGTACTTC.